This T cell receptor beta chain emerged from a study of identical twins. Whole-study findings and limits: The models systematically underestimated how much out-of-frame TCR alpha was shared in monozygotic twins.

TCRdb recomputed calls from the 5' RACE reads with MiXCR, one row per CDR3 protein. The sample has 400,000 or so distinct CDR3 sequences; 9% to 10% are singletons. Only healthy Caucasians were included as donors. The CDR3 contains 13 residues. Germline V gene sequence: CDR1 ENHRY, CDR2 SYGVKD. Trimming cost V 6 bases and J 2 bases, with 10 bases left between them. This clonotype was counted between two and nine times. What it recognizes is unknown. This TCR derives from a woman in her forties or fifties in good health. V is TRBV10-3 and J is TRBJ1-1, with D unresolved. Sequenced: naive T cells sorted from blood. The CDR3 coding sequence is TGTGCCATCAGCATAACGAGTAACACTGAAGCTTTCTTT. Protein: CAISITSNTEAFF.